This T cell receptor (beta chain) was documented in a study of blood T cell repertoires in COVID-19. For the study at large: In each case, the material was cDNA or gDNA derived from T cells, B-cell-depleted T cells, or PBMCs.

CDR1 and CDR2 from the germline V gene are MNHEY and SVGAGI. The trim removed 5 bases at V and 4 bases at J, leaving 7 bases unmatched. CDR3 length: 15 amino acids. Participant-given clinical history determined each cohort assignment. What the recovered Cohort 3 donors had was two negative PCRs, clearance, or symptom resolution. Authors' methods: The authors estimated nucleated cell counts from reference gene primer amplification. This table comes from immunoSEQ multiplex PCR, and its TCRdb copy is limited to in-frame clones, with some not included. That table is the source of V, J and clone size, and D and trimming were worked out from the DNA. Of some 250,000 clones in the sample, roughly 85% were seen once. This clone has only one observation.

Sequences were obtained from PBMCs or T cells enriched from blood (not recorded which). The genes are TRBV6-5 and TRBJ2-2, with 7 bases aligning to TRBD2. This receptor was identified in a woman aged 45-60 years who had recovered from COVID-19. CDR3 region: CASSRTRMATGELFF. CDR3 sequence (DNA): TGTGCCAGCAGTAGGACTAGGATGGCCACCGGGGAGCTGTTTTTT.